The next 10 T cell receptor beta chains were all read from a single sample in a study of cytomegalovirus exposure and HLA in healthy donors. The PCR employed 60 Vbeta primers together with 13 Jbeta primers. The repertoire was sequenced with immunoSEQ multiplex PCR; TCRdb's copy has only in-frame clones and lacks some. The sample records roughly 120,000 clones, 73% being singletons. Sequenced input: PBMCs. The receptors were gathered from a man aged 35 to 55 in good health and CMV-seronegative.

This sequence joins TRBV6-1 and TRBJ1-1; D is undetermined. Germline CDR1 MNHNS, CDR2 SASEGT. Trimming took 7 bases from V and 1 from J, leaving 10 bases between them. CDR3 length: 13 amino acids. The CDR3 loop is CASTANKNTEAFF. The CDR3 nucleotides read TGTGCCAGCACCGCCAACAAGAACACTGAAGCTTTCTTT.

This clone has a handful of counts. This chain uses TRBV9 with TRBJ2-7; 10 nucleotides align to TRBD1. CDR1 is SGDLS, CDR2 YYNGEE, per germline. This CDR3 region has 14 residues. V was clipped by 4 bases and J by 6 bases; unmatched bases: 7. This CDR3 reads CASSPTGGSLEQYF. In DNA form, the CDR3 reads TGTGCCAGCAGCCCGACAGGGGGCTCTCTCGAGCAGTACTTC.

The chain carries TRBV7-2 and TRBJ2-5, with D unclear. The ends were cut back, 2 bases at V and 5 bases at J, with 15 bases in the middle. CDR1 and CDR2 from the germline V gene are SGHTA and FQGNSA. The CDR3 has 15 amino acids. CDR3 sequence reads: CASSLNGSPGETQYF. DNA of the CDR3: TGTGCCAGCAGCTTAAACGGGTCCCCTGGGGAGACCCAGTACTTC.

CDR3 in DNA: TGTGCCAGCAAAGGTGGGGGGGATGAGCAGTTCTTC. It codes for CASKGGGDEQFF. The chain recombines TRBV6-6 with TRBJ2-1; 7 bases match TRBD2. Germline lookup yields CDR1 MNHNY and CDR2 SVGAGI (reference sequence). CDR3 length: 12 amino acids. V shed 7 bases, J shed 8 bases, and the junction held 5 bases outside the gene matches.

CDR3 in amino acids: CASSYEGALTDTQYF. CDR3 DNA: TGTGCCAGCAGTTACGAGGGGGCCCTCACAGATACGCAGTATTTT. This rearrangement joins TRBV6-5 to TRBJ2-3; 7 bases are a match to TRBD1. The junction had 4 bases not matched to a gene; V was cut back by 2 bases and J by 2 bases. Germline V gene sequence: CDR1 MNHEY, CDR2 SVGAGI. CDR3 length: 15 residues.

The CDR3 DNA is TGTGCCACCAGCAGAGATGGCAGGGGGCGCGAGCAGTACTTC. Protein: CATSRDGRGREQYF. This rearrangement joins TRBV15 to TRBJ2-7, with 8 bases lining up with TRBD1. J gave up 6 bases and V 0 bases, and 4 bases lay outside the gene matches. This CDR3 has 14 residues. Germline CDR1 is LNHNV and CDR2 is YYDKDF (reference sequence).

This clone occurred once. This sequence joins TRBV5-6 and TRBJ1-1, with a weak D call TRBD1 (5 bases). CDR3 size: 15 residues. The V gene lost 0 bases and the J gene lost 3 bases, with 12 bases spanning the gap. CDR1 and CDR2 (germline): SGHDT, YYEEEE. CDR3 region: CASSLANRGDTEAFF. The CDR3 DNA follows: TGTGCCAGCAGCTTGGCCAATCGGGGGGACACTGAAGCTTTCTTT.

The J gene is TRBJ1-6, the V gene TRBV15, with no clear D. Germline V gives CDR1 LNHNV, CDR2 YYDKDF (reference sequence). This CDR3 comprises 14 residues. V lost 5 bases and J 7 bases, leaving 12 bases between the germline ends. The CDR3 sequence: CATSFEGRNSPLHF. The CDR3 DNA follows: TGTGCCACCAGCTTCGAGGGAAGGAATTCACCCCTCCACTTT.

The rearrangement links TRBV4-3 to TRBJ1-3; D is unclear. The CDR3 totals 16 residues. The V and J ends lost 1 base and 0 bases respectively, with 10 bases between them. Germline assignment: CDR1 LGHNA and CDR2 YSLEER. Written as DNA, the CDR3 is TGCGCCAGCAGCCAAGGAACGGCGGACTCTGGAAACACCATATATTTT. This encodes CASSQGTADSGNTIYF.

CDR3 DNA: TGCAGCGTTGAACAGGGGGCGGGCTATGGCTACACCTTC. Amino acids: CSVEQGAGYGYTF. The chain is built from TRBV29-1 and TRBJ1-2; TRBD1 agrees at 8 bases. Trimming cost V 2 bases and J 4 bases; bases outside gene matches: 3. CDR3 length: 13 residues. From germline, CDR1 is SQVTM and CDR2 ANQGSEA.